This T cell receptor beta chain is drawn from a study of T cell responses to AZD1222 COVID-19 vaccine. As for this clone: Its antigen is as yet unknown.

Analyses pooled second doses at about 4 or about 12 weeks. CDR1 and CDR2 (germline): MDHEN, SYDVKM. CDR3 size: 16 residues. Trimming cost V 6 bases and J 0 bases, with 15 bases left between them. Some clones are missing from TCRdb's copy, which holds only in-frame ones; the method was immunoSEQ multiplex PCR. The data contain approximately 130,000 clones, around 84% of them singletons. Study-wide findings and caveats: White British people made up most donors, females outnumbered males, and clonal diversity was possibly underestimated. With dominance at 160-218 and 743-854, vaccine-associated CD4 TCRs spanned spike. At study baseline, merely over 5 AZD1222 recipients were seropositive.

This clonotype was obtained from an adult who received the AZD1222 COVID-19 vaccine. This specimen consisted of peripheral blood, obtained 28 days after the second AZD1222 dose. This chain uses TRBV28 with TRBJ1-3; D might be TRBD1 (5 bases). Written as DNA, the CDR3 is TGTGCCAGCAGCCGAGAGTGGGGCAGCTCTGGAAACACCATATATTTT. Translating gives CASSREWGSSGNTIYF.